The 19 T cell receptor beta chains below were found in one sample sequenced in a study of blood T cells in healthy people across ages. For the second PCR, which ran for roughly 6 to 12 cycles, a sample-barcoded 5' primer and a J-beta primer mix were used. MiXCR, applied by TCRdb to the 5' RACE reads, yields one record per CDR3 protein. The data contain more than 800,000 distinct CDR3 sequences, more than 25% of them singletons. Sequenced material: blood. Every receptor here comes from a woman aged 80 or over in good health.

Only a few counts were recorded for this clonotype. The chain recombines TRBV7-9 with TRBJ2-5, with D possibly TRBD1 on 6 matching bases. The CDR3 has 12 residues. Germline V gene lookup returns CDR1 SEHNR and CDR2 FQNEAQ (reference sequence). Trimming took 10 bases from V and 5 from J, leaving 14 bases between them. The CDR3 protein is CATNRVGETQYF. Here the CDR3 DNA reads TGTGCCACCAACAGGGTCGGGGAGACCCAGTACTTC.

There are many counts of this clonotype. This sequence joins TRBV5-1 and TRBJ2-3; D is uncertain. V lost 0 bases and J 10 bases, leaving 15 bases between the germline ends. The CDR3 is 14 amino acids. Per the germline V gene, CDR1 is SGHRS and CDR2 is YFSETQ. DNA of the CDR3: TGCGCCAGCAGCTTGGGGGATCAGACCTTACCGCAGTATTTT. Translation gives CASSLGDQTLPQYF.

This clonotype showed up many times. The chain uses TRBV6-5 and TRBJ2-5; the D is unclear. CDR1 and CDR2 from the germline V gene are MNHEY and SVGAGI. The CDR3 runs to 13 residues. Trimming pared 5 bases from V and 1 base from J, leaving 8 bases between. In DNA, the CDR3 is TGTGCCAGCAGTATAGGAGCCCAAGAGACCCAGTACTTC. Its protein is CASSIGAQETQYF.

A remark on this clonotype: This may come from a read error, since a much larger clone is one base off. This chain joins TRBV6-5 and TRBJ1-3; TRBD1 aligns across 8 bases. V trimming: 8 bases; J trimming: 5 bases; junction bases outside the gene matches: 8. Germline V gene data show CDR1 as MNHEY and CDR2 as SVGAGI. The CDR3 is made up of 14 amino acids. The CDR3 region has the DNA TGTGCCAGCCACACAGGGGGATCTAGAAACACCATATATTTT. It is translated as CASHTGGSRNTIYF.

This clonotype was picked up many times. This chain links TRBV4-1 with TRBJ2-4; 14 nucleotides agree with TRBD2. CDR3 size: 16 residues. Trimming took 4 bases from V and 5 from J; bases not matched to a gene: 4. In germline, CDR1 is MGHRA, CDR2 YSYEKL. The CDR3 sequence is CASSLGTSGGQNIQYF. In DNA form, the CDR3 reads TGCGCCAGCAGCCTTGGGACTAGCGGGGGCCAAAACATTCAGTACTTC.

This clonotype was found many times. The chain couples TRBV12-3 or TRBV12-4 to TRBJ1-6, with TRBD1 matching over 8 bases. CDR3 size: 18 residues. V gave up 5 bases and J gave up 1 base; unmatched junction bases: 10. The CDR3 loop reads CASSPNRQGSSYNSPLHF. The CDR3 DNA is TGTGCCAGCAGTCCCAACCGACAGGGGAGTTCCTATAATTCACCCCTCCACTTT.

The table lists this clonotype with many counts. The chain uses TRBV5-1 and TRBJ2-1, with D maybe TRBD1 (6 bases). The CDR3 has 18 amino acids. CDR1 SGHRS and CDR2 YFSETQ come from the germline V gene. Trimming stripped 1 base from V and 0 bases from J, with 17 bases between. The CDR3 here is CASSLHTQGPSSYNEQFF. The CDR3 nucleotides are TGCGCCAGCAGCTTGCACACCCAGGGGCCGAGCTCCTACAATGAGCAGTTCTTC.

The CDR3 loop is CASSQGTWNEKLFF. CDR3 in DNA: TGTGCCAGCAGCCAGGGGACATGGAATGAAAAACTGTTTTTT. The chain combines TRBV6-5 with TRBJ1-4, with D perhaps matching TRBD1 (6 bases). Trimming took 6 bases from V and 5 from J, leaving 13 bases between them. Germline V gene lookup returns CDR1 MNHEY and CDR2 SVGAGI. The CDR3 has 14 residues.

In DNA, the CDR3 is TGTGCCAGCAGCCCTAGCGGGGGCGCCCGGACAGATACGCAGTATTTT. It specifies CASSPSGGARTDTQYF. V gene TRBV7-2 combines with J gene TRBJ2-3; 10 bases map to TRBD2. This CDR3 spans 16 amino acids. In germline, CDR1 is SGHTA, CDR2 FQGNSA. The J segment lost 3 bases and the V segment lost 5 bases, leaving 8 bases of the junction unmatched.

Comment on this clonotype: This could be a read error, since a much larger clone is one nucleotide away. This rearrangement joins TRBV12-3 or TRBV12-4 to TRBJ2-7; 9 bases agree with TRBD1. The CDR3 sequence is 15 residues long. CDR3 sequence reads: CAGRTTGGSSYEQYF. CDR3 bases: TGTGCCGGCAGGACGACAGGGGGTTCCTCCTACGAGCAGTACTTC.

The chain links TRBV6-5 to TRBJ1-1; TRBD1 aligns across 9 bases. Germline CDR1 and CDR2: MNHEY and SVGAGI. The ends lost 6 bases at V and 0 bases at J; junction bases unmatched: 5. The CDR3 contains 15 residues. CDR3 protein: CASSKQGAMNTEAFF. The CDR3 DNA follows: TGTGCCAGCAGCAAACAGGGGGCGATGAACACTGAAGCTTTCTTT.

This clonotype appeared a few times. The chain has TRBV28 and TRBJ2-5, with 7 nucleotides matching TRBD2. The CDR3 loop spans 14 amino acids. Germline loops: CDR1 MDHEN, CDR2 SYDVKM. V was clipped by 7 bases and J by 6 bases; unmatched bases: 11. CDR3 region: CASTLSRGVKTQYF. The CDR3 DNA is TGTGCCAGCACCCTCAGTCGGGGGGTAAAGACCCAGTACTTC.

The V call is TRBV25-1, the J call TRBJ2-3, with 8 bases lining up with TRBD2. The CDR3 has 16 amino acids. V shed 0 bases and J 4 bases; nucleotides not matched to a gene: 6. Germline CDR1 reads MGHDK; CDR2 reads SYGVNS. The CDR3, as DNA: TGTGCCAGCAGTGAATATGGTAGCGGGAACTCAGATACGCAGTATTTT. This sequence encodes CASSEYGSGNSDTQYF.

This sequence joins TRBV20-1 and TRBJ1-4, with D maybe TRBD1 (5 bases). V shed 6 bases and J shed 10 bases, with 12 bases lying between them. This CDR3 is 11 amino acids long. CDR1 DFQATT and CDR2 SNEGSKA come from the germline V gene (reference sequence). CDR3 loop: CSALFGGKLFF. The DNA for the CDR3 is TGCAGTGCCTTATTTGGGGGAAAACTGTTTTTT.

The rearrangement links TRBV18 to TRBJ1-2; 10 bases match TRBD1. The J segment lost 8 bases and the V segment lost 3 bases, leaving 9 bases of the junction unmatched. Germline V gene sequence: CDR1 KGHSH, CDR2 LQKENI. The CDR3 covers 15 residues. The CDR3 DNA sequence: TGTGCCAGCTCACCCGGGACAGGGGCCAGGGGCGGCTACACCTTC. Translating gives CASSPGTGARGGYTF.

The rearrangement uses TRBV7-2 and TRBJ2-1; 9 bases align to TRBD2. V was clipped by 5 bases and J by 8 bases; unmatched bases: 13. CDR3 length equals 16 residues. Germline CDR1 SGHTA, CDR2 FQGNSA. CDR3 in amino acids: CASSPRLAVGRDEQFF. DNA of the CDR3: TGTGCCAGCAGCCCCCGACTAGCGGTGGGTAGGGATGAGCAGTTCTTC.

For the CDR3, the DNA is TGTGCCAGCTCACGGGACAGCTATGAAAAACTGTTTTTT. Translation: CASSRDSYEKLFF. The chain carries TRBV18 and TRBJ1-4; TRBD1 agrees at 7 bases. V was clipped by 4 bases and J by 6 bases; unmatched bases: 2. From germline, CDR1 is KGHSH and CDR2 LQKENI. CDR3 length equals 13 residues.

The gene calls are TRBV20-1 and TRBJ2-2, with D perhaps matching TRBD1 (5 bases). V was shortened by 0 bases and J by 6 bases, with 11 bases between the two germline ends. The CDR3 has 14 residues. Germline CDR1 is DFQATT and CDR2 is SNEGSKA (reference sequence). CDR3 sequence (DNA): TGCAGTGCTAGAGACCCGGACACCTCCGGGGAGCTGTTTTTT. This gives the protein CSARDPDTSGELFF.

This clonotype was counted many times. V is TRBV7-9 and J is TRBJ1-6; 10 nucleotides match TRBD1. V dropped 5 bases and J dropped 9; count of bases not matched to a gene: 4. Germline assignment: CDR1 SEHNR and CDR2 FQNEAQ (reference sequence). The CDR3 runs to 14 residues. The CDR3 protein is CASSAGTGASPLHF. As DNA, the CDR3 is TGTGCCAGCAGCGCCGGGACAGGGGCTTCACCCCTCCACTTT.